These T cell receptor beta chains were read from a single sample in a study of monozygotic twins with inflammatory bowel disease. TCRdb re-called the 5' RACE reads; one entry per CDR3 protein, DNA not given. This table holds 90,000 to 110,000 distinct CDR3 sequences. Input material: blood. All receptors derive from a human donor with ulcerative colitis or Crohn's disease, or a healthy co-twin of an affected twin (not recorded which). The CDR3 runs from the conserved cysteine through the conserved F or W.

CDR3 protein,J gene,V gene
CASSLAPPGGLIAKNIQYF,TRBJ2-4,TRBV7-2
CASSARVGGGGNEQFF,TRBJ2-1,TRBV9
CSALGGLAGAGEQFF,TRBJ2-1,TRBV20-1
CASSPALDEQFF,TRBJ2-1,TRBV4-2
CASSPDPTYEQYF,TRBJ2-7,TRBV7-2
CAWSARGGWGTDTQYF,TRBJ2-3,TRBV30
CASSSLHVPVNTEAFF,TRBJ1-1,TRBV13
CASSVASGSGNEQFF,TRBJ2-1,TRBV7-8
CASSQPTGADGYTF,TRBJ1-2,TRBV4-1
CATRGQGVDTEAFF,TRBJ1-1,TRBV24-1
CASSEDSRGYEQYF,TRBJ2-7,TRBV9
CACMASTIPYEQYF,TRBJ2-7,TRBV30
CASSPSSPGNTGELFF,TRBJ2-2,TRBV7-8
CASTLTGPGTQYF,TRBJ2-5,TRBV12-3/TRBV12-4
CASSGPMTGELFF,TRBJ2-2,TRBV13
CSAQPPTYEQYF,TRBJ2-7,TRBV20-1
CASSLQGSGELFF,TRBJ2-2,TRBV5-5
CASRPGQTNYGYTF,TRBJ1-2,TRBV4-1
CASSENPFGTGQPQHF,TRBJ1-5,TRBV6-1
CASKVGGTTDTQYF,TRBJ2-3,TRBV2
CASSHDRGWTEAFF,TRBJ1-1,TRBV7-2
CAGGGTYNEQFF,TRBJ2-1,TRBV7-9
CASSLGEGANEQFF,TRBJ2-1,TRBV5-6
CASSPHLRQGEASETQYF,TRBJ2-5,TRBV4-2
CASSSSRGRGNGYEQYF,TRBJ2-7,TRBV6-2/TRBV6-3
CATSRDSGLAASYEQYF,TRBJ2-7,TRBV15
CASGPAGGSQETQYF,TRBJ2-5,TRBV12-3/TRBV12-4
CASSTGTGGFYEQYF,TRBJ2-7,TRBV13
CASSQEGGTQYF,TRBJ2-3,TRBV3-1